Here is one TCR beta chain with its context. Its antigen is unknown. Measured with immunoSEQ multiplex PCR; TCRdb has only the in-frame clones, and not every one. The repertoire holds tens of thousands of clones, about 90% seen once, with approximately 3% in the top ten. These data originate in a study of T cell responses to AZD1222 COVID-19 vaccine. Study observations and caveats: Targeting of unmutated variant regions was reportedly seen in nearly half of spike-specific TCRs. All repertoire sampling was performed exclusively after the peak T cell response. There were vaccine-associated CD4 TCRs across spike, dominant at 160-218 and 743-854.

This CDR3 contains 13 residues. Trimming removed 1 base from V and 2 bases from J, with 5 bases in between. Germline CDR1 is SGHNT and CDR2 is YYREEE (reference sequence). This chain links TRBV5-4 with TRBJ2-3; D unresolved. The sequencing here drew on peripheral blood, taken on day 0 of MenACWY control vaccination. The sequence was collected from an adult in good health. The CDR3 here is CASSLRDTDTQYF. The CDR3 DNA reads as TGTGCCAGCAGCTTGAGGGACACAGATACGCAGTATTTT.